One and the same sample provided the 26 T cell receptor beta chains below, sequenced in a study of blood T cell repertoires in COVID-19. Some clones are missing from TCRdb's copy, which holds only in-frame ones; the method was immunoSEQ multiplex PCR. This sample has 170,000 or so clones, with approximately 86% found just once. Sequencing was performed on peripheral blood. The receptors come from a man aged 55 to 70 with COVID-19, enrolled during active disease.

This chain joins TRBV5-1 and TRBJ1-5, with D perhaps matching TRBD1 (6 bases). In germline, CDR1 is SGHRS, CDR2 YFSETQ. The CDR3 loop spans 14 amino acids. Deletions cut 4 bases from V and 9 bases from J, with 17 bases between. The CDR3 DNA sequence: TGCGCCAGCAGCCTCGGACAGAGTCTCTCGCCCCAGCATTTT. Residues: CASSLGQSLSPQHF.

The chain combines TRBV24-1 with TRBJ2-1; 11 positions match TRBD2. There are 14 residues in the CDR3. CDR1 is KGHDR, CDR2 SFDVKD, per germline. V lost 9 bases and J lost 6; bases outside the gene matches: 6. CDR3 bases: TGTGCCACCGTAGCGGGAGGGCCGGGCAATGAGCAGTTCTTC. It specifies CATVAGGPGNEQFF.

For the CDR3, the DNA is TGTGCCAGCAGGCGACAGGGGACACAAGAGACCCAGTACTTC. Translated: CASRRQGTQETQYF. V gene TRBV3-1 (or the pseudogene TRBV3-2) combines with J gene TRBJ2-5, with TRBD1 identical over 8 bases. V trimming: 6 bases; J trimming: 2 bases; junction bases outside the gene matches: 5. CDR1 and CDR2 (germline): LGHDT, YNNKEL (reference sequence). CDR3 length: 14 residues.

CDR3 residues: CASSDRRRDEKLFF. The CDR3 DNA reads as TGTGCCAGCAGTGATCGGAGACGAGATGAAAAACTGTTTTTT. The V call is TRBV6-1, the J call TRBJ1-4; D unclear. Germline CDR1 reads MNHNS; CDR2 reads SASEGT. The CDR3 runs to 14 residues. V lost 3 bases, J lost 6 bases, and 11 bases lay in between.

The rearrangement joins TRBV5-4 to TRBJ2-2, with 12 nucleotides matching TRBD2. The length of the CDR3 is 18 residues. V was pared by 0 bases and J by 7 bases, with 10 bases of the junction left unmatched. Germline CDR1 reads SGHNT; CDR2 reads YYREEE (reference sequence). The DNA of the CDR3 is TGTGCCAGCAGCTTGGGGCTAGCGGGGGGGCCTCAAGGCGGGGAGCTGTTTTTT. This translates into CASSLGLAGGPQGGELFF.

This clone was seen only a few times. J is TRBJ1-2 and V is TRBV18; the match to TRBD1 covers 7 bases. This CDR3 is built from 12 residues. Germline V gives CDR1 KGHSH, CDR2 LQKENI. Trimming removed 5 bases from V and 8 bases from J; junction bases left unmatched: 5. CDR3 in DNA: TGTGCCAGCTCAGCCACAGGGGACGGCTACACCTTC. Protein sequence: CASSATGDGYTF.

This clone appeared a single time. The chain recombines TRBV2 with TRBJ2-3; 10 bases agree with TRBD2. This CDR3 has 15 residues. With V trimmed by 8 bases and J by 3 bases, 8 bases remained unmatched. Looked up from germline, CDR1 is SNHLY and CDR2 is FYNNEI. The CDR3 nucleotides read TGTGCCAGCGGTAATAGCGGGAGGTCGACAGATACGCAGTATTTT. Its protein product is CASGNSGRSTDTQYF.

This chain connects TRBV6-5 to TRBJ1-4; D is perhaps TRBD1 (5 bases). This CDR3 has 14 residues. V gave up 6 bases and J gave up 3 bases, with 11 bases separating them. The germline CDR1 and CDR2 sequences are MNHEY and SVGAGI. The CDR3 here is CASRTDSSNEKLFF. In DNA, the CDR3 is TGTGCCAGCAGGACAGACAGTTCTAATGAAAAACTGTTTTTT.

This chain uses TRBV5-1 with TRBJ2-6; 13 nucleotides align to TRBD2. The CDR3 spans 19 residues. V was pared by 4 bases and J by 4 bases, with 11 bases of the junction left unmatched. Germline values: CDR1 SGHRS, CDR2 YFSETQ. CDR3 in amino acids: CASSPRTSGSPTGANVLTF. The CDR3 DNA is TGCGCCAGCAGCCCCCGGACTAGCGGGAGTCCGACCGGGGCCAACGTCCTGACTTTC.

The genes are TRBV4-1 and TRBJ2-7; D unclear. Germline V gene data show CDR1 as MGHRA and CDR2 as YSYEKL. The CDR3 is made up of 13 amino acids. Trimming shortened V by 1 base and J by 4 bases, and 8 bases separated the two germline ends. CDR3 amino acids: CASSQASEYEQYF. The CDR3, as DNA: TGCGCCAGCAGCCAAGCTTCAGAATACGAGCAGTACTTC.

The chain joins TRBV18 to TRBJ2-7, with 8 bases lining up with TRBD1. Trimming removed 5 bases from V and 0 bases from J; junction bases left unmatched: 3. Germline V gene lookup returns CDR1 KGHSH and CDR2 LQKENI. The CDR3 spans 14 residues. CDR3 nucleotides: TGTGCCAGCTCATCAGGACAGGGCTCCTACGAGCAGTACTTC. This sequence encodes CASSSGQGSYEQYF.

The chain recombines TRBV6-2 or TRBV6-3 with TRBJ2-5; 7 nucleotides match TRBD1. The junction had 15 bases not matched to a gene; V was cut back by 6 bases and J by 2 bases. Germline loops: CDR1 MNHEY, CDR2 SVGEGT. This CDR3 is 17 amino acids long. CDR3 in DNA: TGTGCCAGCAGCCTGGGACAGAGTGTCCCTCTACAAGAGACCCAGTACTTC. Its protein product is CASSLGQSVPLQETQYF.

For this clone: Other DNA sequences from this sample encode an identical CDR3 as well. V is TRBV7-9 and J is TRBJ1-1; 7 nucleotides agree with TRBD1. Germline values: CDR1 SEHNR, CDR2 FQNEAQ (reference sequence). CDR3 length: 14 amino acids. V lost 5 bases, J lost 1 base, and 4 bases stayed unmatched. This CDR3 reads CASSEGTANTEAFF. In DNA form, the CDR3 reads TGTGCCAGCAGCGAGGGGACAGCGAACACTGAAGCTTTCTTT. Full variable domain (outside the CDR3, taken from reference TRBV7-9 and TRBJ1-1): DTGVSQNPRHKITKRGQNVTFRCDPISEHNRLYWYRQTLGQGPEFLTYFQNEAQLEKSRLLSDRFSAERPKGSFSTLEIQRTEQGDSAMYLCASSEGTANTEAFFGQGTRLTVV.

The chain combines TRBV6-2 or TRBV6-3 with TRBJ1-2; D gene unclear. Germline values: CDR1 MNHEY, CDR2 SVGEGT. Trimming cost V 2 bases and J 1 base, with 17 bases left between them. The CDR3 runs to 17 residues. DNA for the CDR3: TGTGCCAGCAGTTACCGCCCCCGAGGGATCCTTAACTATGGCTACACCTTC. Its protein is CASSYRPRGILNYGYTF.

This rearrangement joins TRBV11-3 to TRBJ2-1, with D possibly TRBD2 on 6 matching bases. The length of the CDR3 is 14 residues. Germline values: CDR1 SGHNT, CDR2 YENEEA. The V end lost 5 bases, the J end lost 5 bases, and 13 bases lay between the germline ends. CDR3 residues: CASSPFAGNNEQFF. CDR3 DNA sequence: TGTGCCAGCAGCCCTTTTGCGGGGAACAATGAGCAGTTCTTC.

This chain connects TRBV6-2 or TRBV6-3 to TRBJ1-2; D may be TRBD1 (5 bases). The CDR3 consists of 19 residues. V was shortened by 5 bases and J by 6 bases, with 31 bases between the two germline ends. Germline-derived CDR1 and CDR2 are MNHEY and SVGEGT. The CDR3 nucleotides read TGTGCCAGCAGTAACCCTTACCCCAACCACGAGTCGACAGTTGATGGCTACACCTTC. Translating gives CASSNPYPNHESTVDGYTF.

This chain uses TRBV25-1 with TRBJ2-5; TRBD1 matches 7 bases. The CDR3 extends over 15 amino acids. The V and J ends lost 6 bases and 1 base, in that order; junction bases with no gene match: 8. Germline CDR1 reads MGHDK; CDR2 reads SYGVNS. The CDR3 DNA sequence: TGTGCCAGCAGAAGGACAGGACCAAGCCAAGAGACCCAGTACTTC. Translation: CASRRTGPSQETQYF.

This clone was seen a few times. This chain connects TRBV4-1 to TRBJ1-1, with D unclear. The germline CDR1 and CDR2 sequences are MGHRA and YSYEKL. V gave up 2 bases and J gave up 4 bases, with 14 bases separating them. This CDR3 is built from 15 residues. CDR3 bases: TGCGCCAGCAGCCAACCAGTTAAAAGTTCCACTGAAGCTTTCTTT. This gives the protein CASSQPVKSSTEAFF.

The chain links TRBV7-2 to TRBJ1-1; D not certain. CDR1 and CDR2 (germline): SGHTA, FQGNSA. There are 13 residues in the CDR3. V lost 2 bases and J lost 2, with 6 bases in between. As DNA, the CDR3 is TGTGCCAGCAGCTTATCAGAAAACACTGAAGCTTTCTTT. Its protein is CASSLSENTEAFF.

The rearrangement uses TRBV7-2 and TRBJ1-3, with D possibly being TRBD1 (6 bases). Germline CDR1 and CDR2: SGHTA and FQGNSA. Deletions cut 5 bases from V and 4 bases from J, with 15 bases between. CDR3 length equals 15 residues. The CDR3 region has the DNA TGTGCCAGCAGCAGTGGGGGGGCGGCAGGAAACACCATATATTTT. Encoded protein: CASSSGGAAGNTIYF.

The chain is built from TRBV12-3 or TRBV12-4 and TRBJ1-2; TRBD1 agrees at 8 bases. There are 12 residues in the CDR3. The ends lost 4 bases at V and 7 bases at J; junction bases unmatched: 2. The CDR3 here is CASSSDRVGYTF. CDR3 sequence (DNA): TGTGCCAGCAGTTCGGACAGGGTTGGCTACACCTTC.

This chain links TRBV6-2 or TRBV6-3 with TRBJ1-1; unclear D gene. The CDR3 runs to 13 residues. V dropped 4 bases and J dropped 10 bases, with 16 bases sitting between them. Germline lookup yields CDR1 MNHEY and CDR2 SVGEGT. The CDR3 is CASSSLGGSGAFF. CDR3 nucleotide sequence: TGTGCCAGCAGTTCTCTCGGTGGTTCCGGAGCTTTCTTT.

This sequence joins TRBV7-9 and TRBJ2-7, with a weak D call TRBD2 (5 bases). V lost 1 base, J lost 1 base, and 17 bases lay in between. This CDR3 is built from 17 residues. Germline values: CDR1 SEHNR, CDR2 FQNEAQ (reference sequence). The CDR3 spells CASSLGESDSGSYEQYF. Written as DNA, the CDR3 is TGTGCCAGCAGCTTAGGGGAGAGCGACTCAGGTTCCTACGAGCAGTACTTC. Supplemented by reference TRBV7-9 and TRBJ2-7, the full variable domain reads DTGVSQNPRHKITKRGQNVTFRCDPISEHNRLYWYRQTLGQGPEFLTYFQNEAQLEKSRLLSDRFSAERPKGSFSTLEIQRTEQGDSAMYLCASSLGESDSGSYEQYFGPGTRLTVT.

The chain couples TRBV5-6 to TRBJ2-1; 9 nucleotides align to TRBD2. The CDR3 consists of 15 residues. J gave up 5 bases and V 2 bases, and 5 bases lay outside the gene matches. CDR1 SGHDT and CDR2 YYEEEE come from the germline V gene. The CDR3, as DNA: TGTGCCAGCAGCTTTAGGCGGGAGGGGGACAATGAGCAGTTCTTC. This codes for CASSFRREGDNEQFF.

This clone was seen once. This sequence joins TRBV10-2 and TRBJ1-5; no clear D gene. Germline CDR1 is WSHSY and CDR2 is SAAADI. V lost 7 bases to trimming and J lost 1 base, with 14 bases between them. The CDR3 runs 15 residues. The DNA for the CDR3 is TGCGCCAGCAAAGATGCGGGAGGGAGCAATCAGCCCCAGCATTTT. Translation gives CASKDAGGSNQPQHF.

The chain recombines TRBV3-1 (or the pseudogene TRBV3-2) with TRBJ2-1, with 14 bases aligning to TRBD2. V was pared by 7 bases and J by 4 bases, with 9 bases of the junction left unmatched. There are 17 residues in the CDR3. CDR1 and CDR2 (germline): LGHDT, YNNKEL (reference sequence). CDR3 sequence (DNA): TGTGCCAGCACCACGGGACTAGCGGGAGTAGATTACAATGAGCAGTTCTTC. This gives the protein CASTTGLAGVDYNEQFF.